What follows are 25 T cell receptor beta chains derived from one specimen sequenced in a study of T cells after yellow fever vaccination. Via MiXCR, TCRdb re-called the 5' RACE reads, giving one row per CDR3 protein. The repertoire holds a few hundred thousand distinct CDR3 sequences, with around 4.1% as singletons. Sequencing was performed on PBMCs, taken 5 days after the yellow fever booster vaccination. The receptors shown here come from a man aged 18 to 30 who received the YFV17D yellow fever vaccine.

The chain carries TRBV5-1 and TRBJ2-5; no clear D. The V gene lost 3 bases and the J gene lost 2 bases, with 8 bases spanning the gap. The CDR3 has 13 residues. Per germline, CDR1 SGHRS and CDR2 YFSETQ. CDR3 amino acids: CASSSHQQETQYF. CDR3 bases: TGCGCCAGCAGCTCGCACCAGCAAGAGACCCAGTACTTC.

This clonotype has at least ten counts. CDR3 sequence: CASSRGLANEQFF. The DNA of the CDR3 is TGCGCCAGCAGCCGGGGACTAGCAAATGAGCAGTTCTTC. The chain employs TRBV5-1 and TRBJ2-1, with 9 bases aligning to TRBD2. Germline V gene data show CDR1 as SGHRS and CDR2 as YFSETQ. This CDR3 is built from 13 residues. V lost 4 bases and J lost 7; bases outside the gene matches: 3.

This clonotype was counted a few times. This chain uses TRBV10-3 with TRBJ2-3, with 7 nucleotides matching TRBD2. The CDR3 has 16 residues. Germline-derived CDR1 and CDR2 are ENHRY and SYGVKD. V gave up 0 bases and J gave up 4 bases; unmatched junction bases: 7. CDR3 DNA: TGTGCCATCAGTGAGTCGATCGGGGGGACCTCAGATACGCAGTATTTT. Amino acid sequence: CAISESIGGTSDTQYF.

The V call is TRBV28, the J call TRBJ1-6; a possible D gene is TRBD1 (5 bases). V was shortened by 6 bases and J by 13 bases, with 16 bases between the two germline ends. The germline gives CDR1 MDHEN, CDR2 SYDVKM. The CDR3 contains 13 residues. CDR3 protein: CASRIWGVGPLHF. For the CDR3, the DNA is TGTGCCAGCAGGATTTGGGGGGTGGGGCCCCTCCACTTT.

This clonotype was seen at least ten times. The CDR3 DNA reads as TGTGCCAGCACGACATGGGAGGGCACCTACAATGAGCAGTTCTTC. Translated, it gives CASTTWEGTYNEQFF. The V and J genes are TRBV7-8 and TRBJ2-1; the match to TRBD2 covers 7 bases. CDR1 and CDR2 (germline): SGHVS, FQNEAQ. V was clipped by 7 bases and J by 2 bases; unmatched bases: 8. This CDR3 has 15 amino acids.

This clonotype was seen ten or more times. The V and J genes are TRBV7-3 and TRBJ1-2; unclear D gene. Germline V lookup: CDR1 SGHTA, CDR2 FQGTGA. The CDR3 consists of 13 residues. V dropped 2 bases and J dropped 4 bases, with 8 bases sitting between them. CDR3 sequence: CASSLEGGYGYTF. CDR3 nucleotides: TGTGCCAGCAGCTTAGAGGGTGGCTATGGCTACACCTTC.

This clonotype occurred a few times. J is TRBJ2-1 and V is TRBV6-1; D is perhaps TRBD2 (5 bases). V was cut by 1 base and J by 3 bases, with 10 bases left in between. CDR3 length: 15 residues. Germline V gene data show CDR1 as MNHNS and CDR2 as SASEGT. This CDR3 is CASSEGVGIYNEQFF. The CDR3, as DNA: TGTGCCAGCAGTGAAGGAGTCGGGATCTACAATGAGCAGTTCTTC.

The chain carries TRBV5-1 and TRBJ1-1; D is unclear. Germline lookup yields CDR1 SGHRS and CDR2 YFSETQ. The CDR3 spans 14 residues. Trimming stripped 2 bases from V and 1 base from J, with 9 bases between. Here the CDR3 DNA reads TGCGCCAGCAGCTTCTTGGAGTCGAACACTGAAGCTTTCTTT. Translated: CASSFLESNTEAFF.

At least ten counts were recorded for this clonotype. The rearrangement uses TRBV20-1 and TRBJ1-1; D might be TRBD1 (6 bases). Trimming stripped 6 bases from V and 6 bases from J, with 14 bases between. The CDR3 has 12 amino acids. Germline V gene lookup returns CDR1 DFQATT and CDR2 SNEGSKA (reference sequence). The CDR3 here is CSANIPGAEAFF. The CDR3 DNA sequence: TGCAGTGCAAACATTCCAGGGGCTGAAGCTTTCTTT.

V is TRBV7-8 and J is TRBJ2-1, with 10 nucleotides matching TRBD2. Germline CDR1 SGHVS, CDR2 FQNEAQ. V shed 5 bases, J shed 9 bases, and the junction held 10 bases outside the gene matches. CDR3 length: 15 amino acids. The CDR3 is CASSPGLAWSGEQFF. The CDR3 nucleotides are TGTGCCAGCAGCCCGGGACTAGCGTGGTCTGGTGAGCAGTTCTTC.

This chain uses TRBV7-2 with TRBJ2-3, with no clear D. The CDR3 has 11 residues. Trimming cost V 4 bases and J 5 bases, with 4 bases left between them. The germline V gene encodes CDR1 SGHTA and CDR2 FQGNSA. CDR3 amino acids: CASSYRDTQYF. The CDR3 region has the DNA TGTGCCAGCAGCTACAGAGATACGCAGTATTTT.

In this sample, this clonotype turned up a few times. This chain joins TRBV11-2 and TRBJ2-7; D might be TRBD1 (5 bases). Trimming removed 7 bases at V and 5 bases at J, with 12 bases between. Per germline, CDR1 SGHAT and CDR2 FQNNGV. The length of the CDR3 is 12 residues. The CDR3 nucleotides read TGTGCCAGCACCCTCACAGGTGACGAGCAGTACGTC. This codes for CASTLTGDEQYV.

The genes are TRBV6-1 and TRBJ2-5; D unclear. V was trimmed by 0 bases and J by 5 bases, leaving 10 bases between them. This CDR3 is built from 14 residues. Germline-derived CDR1 and CDR2 are MNHNS and SASEGT. The CDR3 sequence is CASSEAGQRETQYF. CDR3 DNA sequence: TGTGCCAGCAGTGAAGCAGGGCAGAGGGAGACCCAGTACTTC.

This clonotype was detected only a few times. The chain combines TRBV5-1 with TRBJ1-6; TRBD1 agrees at 7 bases. J was trimmed by 6 bases and V by 0 bases; bases with no gene match: 6. The germline V gene encodes CDR1 SGHRS and CDR2 YFSETQ. This CDR3 region has 16 residues. The CDR3 spells CASSLGQGDGNSPLHF. CDR3 nucleotide sequence: TGCGCCAGCAGCTTGGGACAGGGAGACGGTAATTCACCCCTCCACTTT.

This clonotype was counted many times. The V gene is TRBV5-1, the J gene TRBJ1-6; TRBD1 matches 10 bases. CDR3 length: 14 amino acids. The ends lost 3 bases at V and 11 bases at J; junction bases unmatched: 5. Germline assignment: CDR1 SGHRS and CDR2 YFSETQ. CDR3 loop: CASSSGTGEPPLHF. CDR3 nucleotide sequence: TGCGCCAGCAGCTCCGGGACAGGGGAGCCACCCCTCCACTTT.

At least ten counts were recorded for this clonotype. This chain links TRBV29-1 with TRBJ2-2; TRBD2 aligns across 8 bases. The junction had 4 bases not matched to a gene; V was cut back by 8 bases and J by 2 bases. In germline, CDR1 is SQVTM, CDR2 ANQGSEA. The CDR3 has 13 residues. The CDR3 nucleotides are TGCAGCATACTAGCGGAAAACACCGGGGAGCTGTTTTTT. It specifies CSILAENTGELFF.

This clonotype was seen ten or more times. The chain is built from TRBV6-2 or TRBV6-3 and TRBJ1-5; D perhaps matches TRBD1 (6 bases). This CDR3 spans 17 amino acids. Between the trimmed V and J ends, which lost 2 bases and 5 bases, there was a span of 19 bases. Germline lookup yields CDR1 MNHEY and CDR2 SVGEGT. The CDR3 is CASSYTDTGLGDQPQHF. CDR3 sequence (DNA): TGTGCCAGCAGTTACACCGACACAGGGCTAGGAGATCAGCCCCAGCATTTT.

This clonotype was recorded a few times. This chain links TRBV12-3 or TRBV12-4 with TRBJ2-3, with 9 bases that match TRBD2. The V and J ends lost 6 bases and 1 base, in that order; junction bases with no gene match: 5. This CDR3 has 15 residues. The CDR3 DNA reads TGTGCCAGCAGCAAGGCGGGGGGGGGCACAGATACGCAGTATTTT. Its protein product is CASSKAGGGTDTQYF.

The V and J genes are TRBV20-1 and TRBJ2-1; D perhaps matches TRBD2 (6 bases). The CDR3 sequence is 13 residues long. CDR1 is DFQATT, CDR2 SNEGSKA, per germline (reference sequence). The V and J ends lost 1 base and 5 bases respectively, with 9 bases between them. The CDR3 loop reads CSARAGTHNEQFF. In DNA form, the CDR3 reads TGCAGTGCTAGAGCCGGGACTCACAATGAGCAGTTCTTC.

J is TRBJ2-2 and V is TRBV5-1; TRBD2 might be the D (5 bases). With 3 bases removed from V and 7 bases from J, the gap between germline ends came to 19 bases. The CDR3 runs 16 residues. Germline CDR1 SGHRS, CDR2 YFSETQ. For the CDR3, the DNA is TGCGCCAGCAGCTCCACGGCCAGCGTTCGGGACGGGGAGCTGTTTTTT. It encodes CASSSTASVRDGELFF.

This clonotype was detected many times. This sequence joins TRBV7-2 and TRBJ2-3; D remains unclear. Germline V CDR1 and CDR2: SGHTA, FQGNSA. Between the trimmed V and J ends, which lost 1 base and 9 bases, there was a span of 2 bases. This CDR3 comprises 10 residues. CDR3: CASSLGTQYF. CDR3 nucleotides: TGTGCCAGCAGCTTAGGCACGCAGTATTTT.

The V call is TRBV20-1, the J call TRBJ1-5; D unclear. The V and J ends lost 0 bases and 0 bases respectively, with 12 bases between them. Germline CDR1 DFQATT, CDR2 SNEGSKA (reference sequence). The CDR3 has 16 amino acids. The chain's CDR3 is CSARDPQRDSNQPQHF. The DNA for the CDR3 is TGCAGTGCTAGAGATCCTCAAAGGGATAGCAATCAGCCCCAGCATTTT.

Ten or more counts support this clonotype. This chain joins TRBV10-3 and TRBJ2-7, with D hard to call. The V gene lost 2 bases and the J gene lost 5 bases, with 13 bases spanning the gap. The CDR3 totals 14 residues. The germline CDR1 and CDR2 sequences are ENHRY and SYGVKD. The CDR3 DNA follows: TGTGCCATCAGTGAGCCTGAGGCGACCAACGAGCAGTACTTC. This sequence encodes CAISEPEATNEQYF.

The chain recombines TRBV7-2 with TRBJ1-2; 12 positions agree with TRBD1. CDR3 length: 13 residues. After removal of 6 bases from V and 6 bases from J, the junction contained 2 bases not matched to a gene. Germline CDR1 is SGHTA and CDR2 is FQGNSA. CDR3 nucleotide sequence: TGTGCCAGCAGACGGGACAGGGGGCATGGCTACACCTTC. Translating gives CASRRDRGHGYTF.

V gene TRBV28 combines with J gene TRBJ1-5; 8 bases are a match to TRBD1. Germline assignment: CDR1 MDHEN and CDR2 SYDVKM. After removal of 6 bases from V and 6 bases from J, the junction contained 10 bases not matched to a gene. The CDR3 runs to 15 residues. The CDR3: CASSPDRGASQPQHF. For the CDR3, the DNA is TGTGCCAGCAGCCCCGACAGGGGCGCAAGTCAGCCCCAGCATTTT.